There are many counts of the clone carrying this T cell receptor beta chain. This specimen comes from a study of low-dose radiotherapy and immunotherapy resistance in tumors. About the research overall: With 1 Gy per fraction every two weeks, Cohort 2 accumulated 13 Gy across 26 weeks. Oral aspirin 300 mg was taken by patients daily for four cycles from cycle 1 day 1. At a dose of 200 mg/m2, intravenous cyclophosphamide was given every two weeks, one day before radiation and immunotherapy.

With TRAV- and TRBV-specific primers, first-strand cDNA was made, covering the alpha and beta chains. TCR amplification used about 18 PCR cycles, a constant-region primer and a V-primer adapter. From the reads, TCRdb called clonotypes with MiXCR, one entry per CDR3 protein. The table lists tens of thousands of distinct CDR3 sequences, around a sixth of them singletons. Time point: after trial treatment. Treatment reported: LDRT plus nivolumab, ipilimumab, low-dose cyclophosphamide and aspirin (RACIN trial). In the RACIN dose-escalation trial, donors got nivolumab plus ipilimumab with aspirin, cyclophosphamide and radiotherapy. The sample here was PBMCs, taken after low-dose radiotherapy plus immunotherapy. This TCR came from a male donor with prostate cancer.

The CDR3 DNA reads TGTGCCAGCAGGCCAGGCAATCAGCCCCAGCATTTT. Protein: CASRPGNQPQHF. V is TRBV6-8 and J is TRBJ1-5; D not resolved. The CDR3 contains 12 residues. V lost 6 bases and J lost 2, with 5 bases in between. Per the germline V gene, CDR1 is MNHGY and CDR2 is SAAAGT.